Listed below are T cell receptor beta chains from one sample, sequenced in a study of T cells expressing NK-cell markers. TCRdb re-called the 5' RACE reads and shows each CDR3 protein once, DNA omitted. This specimen shows 350,000 to 400,000 distinct CDR3 sequences; the ten leading clones hold around 11%. The sequencing sample was made of blood T cells: a sorted CD56 or NKG2C T cell subset, CD4+ or CD8+ T cells, or bulk PBMC T cells (not recorded which). Source of these receptors: a woman aged 50 to 65 in good health. Each CDR3 is given with its conserved first and last residue.

V	J	CDR3
TRBV12-3/TRBV12-4	TRBJ1-2	CASSVQKNYGYTF
TRBV7-8	TRBJ2-4	CASSLRGRVVQNIQYF
TRBV28	TRBJ1-2	CASRPSGTEFSYGYTF
TRBV28	TRBJ2-5	CASSSTIGGLAGGQETQYF
TRBV4-2	TRBJ2-1	CASSQVRFEAYYNEQFF
TRBV5-1	TRBJ2-1	CASSGRAGSYNEQFF
TRBV12-3/TRBV12-4	TRBJ1-2	CASGDGSYGYTF
TRBV6-5	TRBJ2-4	CASNEAGGLQYF
TRBV30	TRBJ2-4	CAWSAGSRGDIQYF
TRBV3-1	TRBJ2-6	CASSPTPGQISGANVLTF
TRBV12-3/TRBV12-4	TRBJ1-1	CASTLYMNTEAFF
TRBV5-6	TRBJ2-5	CASSLGLAGVWLETQYF
TRBV11-2	TRBJ2-2	CASSSLKISRELFF
TRBV6-5	TRBJ1-3	CASSIRTGQGNTIYF
TRBV5-1	TRBJ2-7	CASSLAWRSGSYEQYF
TRBV7-8	TRBJ2-2	CASSSRPRTGQSTGELFF
TRBV12-3/TRBV12-4	TRBJ2-3	CASSPSRTRALGVGCRYF
TRBV24-1	TRBJ1-1	CATSRQGEAFF
TRBV12-3/TRBV12-4	TRBJ2-3	CASSLPSGRATDTQYF
TRBV20-1	TRBJ1-2	CSARDLGSHSYGYTF
TRBV5-1	TRBJ2-3	CASRDTGTDTQYF
TRBV6-2/TRBV6-3	TRBJ2-2	CAIKDRNTGELFF
TRBV5-1	TRBJ2-3	CASSPEGITDTQYF
TRBV12-3/TRBV12-4	TRBJ2-1	CASTPGLPSFNEQFF
TRBV12-3/TRBV12-4	TRBJ2-3	CASSLTSGKFTDTQYF
TRBV20-1	TRBJ2-3	CSAETTDTQYF
TRBV20-1	TRBJ2-2	CSASRSVNTGELFF
TRBV3-1	TRBJ2-3	CASSLADGRTDTQYF
TRBV12-3/TRBV12-4	TRBJ1-3	CASSLHGDPGNTIYF
TRBV29-1	TRBJ1-4	CSVGWSGDEKLFF
TRBV27	TRBJ2-2	CASSSTTDSPGELFF
TRBV14	TRBJ1-2	CASSQVGHLGYTF
TRBV10-3	TRBJ2-3	CAISFGPTAGADTQYF
TRBV5-6	TRBJ2-3	CASSLQGKYYADTQYF
TRBV20-1	TRBJ1-2	CSARDYANYGYTF
TRBV4-1	TRBJ2-2	CASSQVVQRLGETGELFF
TRBV4-1	TRBJ2-2	CASSFRGGGELFF
TRBV4-1	TRBJ2-5	CASSQASPSEWETQYF
TRBV6-1	TRBJ2-1	CASRGQIRIRGANEQFF
TRBV20-1	TRBJ2-1	CSAPAGGGGSWNEQFF
TRBV20-1	TRBJ1-4	CSARLGLGAAEKLFF
TRBV13	TRBJ1-4	CASRRSRDMNEKLFF
TRBV5-1	TRBJ2-5	CASKTSGISQETQYF
TRBV4-1	TRBJ2-3	CASSKSGSRDTQYF
TRBV7-2	TRBJ2-1	CASSQFLGIEQFF
TRBV15	TRBJ1-4	CATRPEPSTNEKLFF
TRBV4-2	TRBJ2-1	CASSQAGQGIRNEQFF
TRBV4-1	TRBJ2-4	CASSQEGPQTSGRAKNIQYF
TRBV10-2	TRBJ1-2	CASTQPGQPNYGYTF
TRBV12-3/TRBV12-4	TRBJ2-7	CASSLKTAGGYEQYF
TRBV7-6	TRBJ2-7	CASSLVELAGEDSYEQYF
TRBV10-3	TRBJ2-1	CAISDRAGEGSEQFF
TRBV20-1	TRBJ2-2	CSARDVKRESPGELFF
TRBV10-3	TRBJ2-1	CAIRGIDEQFF
TRBV5-1	TRBJ2-2	CASSPHRGGTGELFF
TRBV3-1	TRBJ2-1	CASSSGGAIGEQFF
TRBV4-1	TRBJ1-2	CASSQEHPGVPEGYTF